A selection of T cell receptor beta chains follows, all from one sample in a study of cytomegalovirus exposure and HLA in healthy donors. Clones were read by immunoSEQ multiplex PCR, and TCRdb kept only the in-frame ones, dropping some. The profile shows 150,000 to 200,000 clones, around 80% of them singletons. What was sequenced was PBMCs. These TCRs come from a woman aged 45 to 65 in good health and CMV-seropositive. CDR3s include the opening cysteine and the closing phenylalanine or tryptophan. A D gene is named only where the DNA matches it firmly. Clone size, where shown, is once, few, many, or a class for clones that have expanded.

TRBJ2-5,-,TRBV7-6,TRBD2,TGTGCCAGCAGCCGCGGGGGAGCGGGGGGGCAGGAGACCCGGTACTTC,CASSRGGAGGQETRYF
TRBJ2-3,once,TRBV5-1,TRBD1,TGCGCCAGCAGCTTGGGGGACAGGGATCATACGCAGTATTTT,CASSLGDRDHTQYF
TRBJ1-6,-,TRBV25-1,-,TGTGCCAGCATAACAAGTTCCTCCTATAATTCACCCCTCCACTTT,CASITSSSYNSPLHF
TRBJ1-1,-,TRBV5-1,-,TGCGCCAGCAGCCTTGGGGGGGTGAGCACTGAAGCTTTCTTT,CASSLGGVSTEAFF
TRBJ2-7,-,TRBV5-1,TRBD1,TGCGCCAGCAGCTTCGGGACAGGGGGCTACGAGCAGTACTTC,CASSFGTGGYEQYF
TRBJ1-1,few,TRBV6-6,TRBD1,TGTGCCAGCAGCCAAGGACAGGGAAACAGTAAGACTGAAGCTTTCTTT,CASSQGQGNSKTEAFF
TRBJ2-7,-,TRBV29-1,-,TGCAGCGTTGAACAAACAGGGGATGGGGGGATGAACGAGCAGTACTTC,CSVEQTGDGGMNEQYF
TRBJ1-1,few,TRBV27,-,TGTGCCAGCAGGGAGGGGAGCACTGAAGCTTTCTTT,CASREGSTEAFF
TRBJ1-1,-,TRBV10-3,-,TGTGCCATCAGTGAGAGCAGGACTGAAGCTTTCTTT,CAISESRTEAFF
TRBJ1-6,once,TRBV19,-,TGTGCCAGTAGTAGAATCCAATCCGGGGGGAGTTACAATTCACCCCTCCACTTT,CASSRIQSGGSYNSPLHF
TRBJ1-4,-,TRBV7-9,TRBD1,TGTGCCAGCAGCGTCGGACAGGGGAATGAAAAACTGTTTTTT,CASSVGQGNEKLFF
TRBJ2-7,-,TRBV9,-,TGTGCCAGCAGCGTAGGGGAAGGGGGCTACGAGCAGTACTTC,CASSVGEGGYEQYF
TRBJ1-6,-,TRBV4-1,-,TGCGCCAGCAGTCAGGTACTTCGATCACCCCTCCACTTT,CASSQVLRSPLHF
TRBJ1-1,few,TRBV6-5,-,TGTGCCAGCAGTTACTCGCGAGGGATCGCCGCTTTCTTT,CASSYSRGIAAFF
TRBJ1-6,-,TRBV30,-,TGTGCCTGGAGTGTACAGGAGAATTCACCCCTCCACTTT,CAWSVQENSPLHF
TRBJ2-1,-,TRBV7-2,TRBD2,TGTGCCAGCAGCTTAGTAGCGGGGGGGTACAATGAGCAGTTCTTC,CASSLVAGGYNEQFF
TRBJ1-1,-,TRBV9,-,TGTGCCAGCAGCGTATATGAGGACACTGAAGCTTTCTTT,CASSVYEDTEAFF
TRBJ2-7,-,TRBV4-2,TRBD2,TGTGCCAGCAGCCAAAGGCTAGCGGTAGCCTACGAGCAGTACTTC,CASSQRLAVAYEQYF
TRBJ2-3,-,TRBV4-2,-,TGTGCCAGCAGCCAAGACGTACTAGGGGGTGGCGATACGCAGTATTTT,CASSQDVLGGGDTQYF
TRBJ2-7,-,TRBV5-4,TRBD2,TGTGCCAGCAGCCCCGTAGCGGGGGGGTCGTACGAGCAGTACTTC,CASSPVAGGSYEQYF
TRBJ1-4,few,TRBV5-1,-,TGCGCCAGCAGCTGGGCGGCGGGCGATGCAACTAATGAAAAACTGTTTTTT,CASSWAAGDATNEKLFF
TRBJ1-2,-,TRBV11-2,-,TGTGCCAGCAGGCGGGGGGTTGAGGATGGCTACACCTTC,CASRRGVEDGYTF
TRBJ2-1,few,TRBV11-2,TRBD2,TGTGCCAGCAGCTTGGGGACTAGCGGGGTCTACAATGAGCAGTTCTTC,CASSLGTSGVYNEQFF
TRBJ2-1,-,TRBV9,TRBD2,TGTGCCAGCAGCGTAGAGGCCGGGGGGGTGAATGAGCAGTTCTTC,CASSVEAGGVNEQFF
TRBJ2-5,few,TRBV5-4,-,TGTGCCAGCAGCTTTCGACAGGAAGAGACCCAGTACTTC,CASSFRQEETQYF
TRBJ2-3,-,TRBV6-5,TRBD2,TGTGCCAGCAGTTACTCGGGGGGGTGGGACACAGATACGCAGTATTTT,CASSYSGGWDTDTQYF
TRBJ1-5,few,TRBV2,-,TGTGCCAGCAGTGACGAACCCCGGAGGACCGACCAGCCCCAGCATTTT,CASSDEPRRTDQPQHF
TRBJ1-1,-,TRBV6-5,-,TGTGCCAGCAGTTACCGTAACAGGGTTGACACTGAAGCTTTCTTT,CASSYRNRVDTEAFF
TRBJ2-3,-,TRBV19,TRBD2,TGTGCCAGTAGTGCGGGACTAGCGGGGGTCGGGGATACGCAGTATTTT,CASSAGLAGVGDTQYF
TRBJ1-2,-,TRBV6-5,-,TGTGCCAGCAGTACCGGGACAAGCTATGGCTACACCTTC,CASSTGTSYGYTF
TRBJ2-1,few,TRBV5-5,TRBD1,TGTGCCAGCAGCACCCGGGACAGTGGCCGCCTATACAATGAGCAGTTCTTC,CASSTRDSGRLYNEQFF
TRBJ2-5,-,TRBV7-7,-,TGTGCCAGCAGCCCCGGACTGGCCCCCAGGGAGACCCAGTACTTC,CASSPGLAPRETQYF
TRBJ2-7,once,TRBV9,-,TGTGCCAGCAGCCCAGGGGTCTCCCACTACGAGCAGTACTTC,CASSPGVSHYEQYF
TRBJ2-2,-,TRBV10-3,TRBD2,TGTGCCATCAGTGATTCAGCGGGGGGGGCGAACACCGGGGAGCTGTTTTTT,CAISDSAGGANTGELFF
TRBJ1-1,-,TRBV6-1,-,TGTGCCAGCACTCAGGGTAAGGTCACTGAAGCTTTCTTT,CASTQGKVTEAFF
TRBJ2-7,few,TRBV6-5,-,TGTGCCAGCGGTGACGGTGGGCACGAGCAGTACTTC,CASGDGGHEQYF
TRBJ1-2,-,TRBV14,-,TGTGCCAGCAGCCAAGAGACGTCGTTCGGCGGCTATGGCTACACCTTC,CASSQETSFGGYGYTF
TRBJ1-2,few,TRBV5-1,-,TGCGCCAGCAGCTTGGCAGGGGACTATGGCTACACCTTC,CASSLAGDYGYTF
TRBJ1-4,-,TRBV2,TRBD1,TGTGCCAGCAACCGACAGGGAGCAACTAATGAAAAACTGTTTTTT,CASNRQGATNEKLFF
TRBJ1-1,-,TRBV12-5,-,TGTGCTAGTGGTTTGTCGAGTTTTGAAGCTTTCTTT,CASGLSSFEAFF
TRBJ2-7,-,TRBV19,TRBD1,TGTGCCAGCCGGGACAGTGGCAAATCCTACGAGCAGTACTTC,CASRDSGKSYEQYF
TRBJ2-7,-,TRBV4-1,TRBD1,TGCGCCAGCAGTCGCGGAGGACAGGGGGCCTACGAGCAGTACTTC,CASSRGGQGAYEQYF
TRBJ1-1,-,TRBV27,-,TGTGCCAGCAGGGTTCCGGGACACTCTGAAGCTTTCTTT,CASRVPGHSEAFF
TRBJ1-5,-,TRBV6-1,-,TGTGCCAGCAGTTCACAGGGTAGCAATCAGCCCCAGCATTTT,CASSSQGSNQPQHF
TRBJ1-5,-,TRBV10-3,-,TGTGCCATCGGGGCCAGCGAAACTAATCAGCCCCAGCATTTT,CAIGASETNQPQHF
TRBJ1-1,few,TRBV5-4,-,TGTGCCAGCAGCTTGACAGGGCTGTTTTCGGACGCTTTCTTT,CASSLTGLFSDAFF
TRBJ1-2,-,TRBV18,TRBD1,TGTGCCAGCTCCCCGGGACAGGGGGTAGAAGGCTACACCTTC,CASSPGQGVEGYTF
TRBJ2-1,few,TRBV19,TRBD2,TGTGCCAGTAGTCTGGGGCGGGGGATGGATGAGCAGTTCTTC,CASSLGRGMDEQFF
TRBJ2-5,-,TRBV5-1,TRBD2,TGCGCCAGCAGCTTGGGGCCAGCGGGGGGGCAGGAGACCCAGTACTTC,CASSLGPAGGQETQYF
TRBJ2-5,-,TRBV6-6,-,TGTGCCAGCACAGAGGGCGCGTCTCAGACCCAGTACTTC,CASTEGASQTQYF
TRBJ2-3,-,TRBV7-3,TRBD2,TGTGCCAGCAGCTCTGGCGGGGGGATCACAGATACGCAGTATTTT,CASSSGGGITDTQYF
TRBJ2-7,few,TRBV4-2,TRBD2,TGTGCCAGCAGCCGCGGGGGGAACTACGAGCAGTACTTC,CASSRGGNYEQYF
TRBJ2-3,few,TRBV13,TRBD2,TGTGCCAGCAGCTGTGGGACTAGCGGGTTTCGCACAGATACGCAGTATTTT,CASSCGTSGFRTDTQYF
TRBJ2-3,once,TRBV10-2,-,TGCGCCAGCAGTGAACCAGGGACTCGCGAAAGAGATACGCAGTATTTT,CASSEPGTRERDTQYF
TRBJ2-2,-,TRBV5-1,TRBD1,TGCGCCAGCAGCTTGGACAGGGGCCCCGGGAAGCTGTTTTTT,CASSLDRGPGKLFF
TRBJ1-2,-,TRBV6-1,TRBD1,TGTGCCAGCAGTGAAGCGACAGGGGGTTGGTATGGCTACACCTTC,CASSEATGGWYGYTF
TRBJ2-5,-,TRBV21-1,-,TGTGCCAGCAGCCCTCTTAGGAGGCAGCCTAGGGGGGAGACCCAGTACTTC,CASSPLRRQPRGETQYF